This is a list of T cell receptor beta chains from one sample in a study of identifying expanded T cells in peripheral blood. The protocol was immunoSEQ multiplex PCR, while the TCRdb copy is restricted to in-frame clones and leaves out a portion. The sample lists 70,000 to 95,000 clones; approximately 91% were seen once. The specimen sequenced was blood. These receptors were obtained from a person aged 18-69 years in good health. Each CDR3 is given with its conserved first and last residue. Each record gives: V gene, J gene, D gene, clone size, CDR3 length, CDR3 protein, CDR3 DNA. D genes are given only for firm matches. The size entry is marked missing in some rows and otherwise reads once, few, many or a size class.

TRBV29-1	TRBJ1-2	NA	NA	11	CSVGDIYGYTF	TGCAGCGTTGGGGATATCTATGGCTACACCTTC
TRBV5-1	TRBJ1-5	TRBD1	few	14	CASSLTGGNQPQHF	TGCGCCAGCAGCTTGACAGGGGGCAATCAGCCCCAGCATTTT
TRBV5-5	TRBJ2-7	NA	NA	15	CASSSAGSQGYEQYF	TGTGCCAGCAGTTCCGCCGGGTCTCAGGGCTACGAGCAGTACTTC
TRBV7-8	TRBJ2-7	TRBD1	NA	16	CASSPLSAGGSYEQYF	TGTGCCAGCAGCCCCCTCTCGGCAGGGGGCTCCTACGAGCAGTACTTC
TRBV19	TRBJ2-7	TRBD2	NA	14	CASSKGLAHYEQYF	TGTGCCAGTAGTAAGGGACTAGCTCACTACGAGCAGTACTTC
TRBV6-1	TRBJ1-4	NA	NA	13	CASAGGRWQKLFF	TGTGCCAGTGCCGGGGGAAGATGGCAAAAACTGTTTTTT
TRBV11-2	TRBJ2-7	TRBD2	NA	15	CASSTAGASSYEQYF	TGTGCCAGCAGCACAGCGGGGGCAAGCTCCTACGAGCAGTACTTC
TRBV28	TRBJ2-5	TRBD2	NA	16	CASSLGASGYQETQYF	TGTGCCAGCAGTTTGGGAGCTAGCGGGTACCAAGAGACCCAGTACTTC
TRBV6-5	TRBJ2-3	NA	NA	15	CASSYNPWRTDTQYF	TGTGCCAGCAGTTACAATCCCTGGCGCACAGATACGCAGTATTTT
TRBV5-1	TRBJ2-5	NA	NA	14	CASSLARRGETQYF	TGCGCCAGCAGCTTGGCCCGAAGGGGTGAGACCCAGTACTTC
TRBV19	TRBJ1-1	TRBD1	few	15	CASSPDRVGSTEAFF	TGTGCCAGTAGCCCGGACAGGGTAGGTAGCACTGAAGCTTTCTTT
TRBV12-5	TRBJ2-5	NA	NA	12	CASSLYQETQYF	TGTGCTAGTTCTCTATACCAAGAGACCCAGTACTTC
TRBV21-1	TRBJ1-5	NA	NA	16	CASSKKGGGSNQPQHF	TGTGCCAGCAGCAAAAAAGGGGGAGGGTCAAATCAGCCCCAGCATTTT
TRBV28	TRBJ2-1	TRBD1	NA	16	CASNIPTGGDRNEQFF	TGTGCCAGTAATATCCCGACAGGGGGAGACAGGAATGAGCAGTTCTTC
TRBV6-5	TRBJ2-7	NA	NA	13	CASRETGDLEQYF	TGTGCCAGCAGGGAGACAGGTGACCTTGAGCAGTACTTC
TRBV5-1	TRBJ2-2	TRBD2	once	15	CASSLEAGNVGELFF	TGCGCCAGCAGCTTGGAAGCGGGAAACGTCGGGGAGCTGTTTTTT
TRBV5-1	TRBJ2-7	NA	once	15	CASSLGAALGYEQYF	TGCGCCAGCAGCTTGGGGGCCGCCCTGGGCTACGAGCAGTACTTC
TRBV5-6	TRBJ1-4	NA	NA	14	CASSFGGWNEKLFF	TGTGCCAGCAGCTTCGGAGGGTGGAATGAAAAACTGTTTTTT
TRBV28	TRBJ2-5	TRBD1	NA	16	CASTKHRGRRQETQYF	TGTGCCAGCACCAAGCACAGGGGGCGCAGGCAAGAGACCCAGTACTTC
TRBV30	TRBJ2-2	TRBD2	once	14	CAWRVAGATGELFF	TGTGCCTGGAGGGTAGCGGGGGCAACCGGGGAGCTGTTTTTT
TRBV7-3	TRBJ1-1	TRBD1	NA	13	CASSFLQGAEAFF	TGTGCCAGCAGCTTCTTACAGGGGGCTGAAGCTTTCTTT
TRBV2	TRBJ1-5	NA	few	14	CASSDRERNQPQHF	TGTGCCAGCAGTGACAGGGAGAGGAATCAGCCCCAGCATTTT
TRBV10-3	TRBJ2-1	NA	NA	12	CALGSTYNEQFF	TGTGCCCTGGGATCTACCTACAATGAGCAGTTCTTC
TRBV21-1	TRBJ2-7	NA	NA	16	CASSKPPSGRTYEQYF	TGTGCCAGCAGCAAACCCCCTAGCGGGAGGACCTACGAGCAGTACTTC
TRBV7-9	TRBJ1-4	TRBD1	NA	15	CASSPGQGRYEKLFF	TGTGCCAGCAGCCCCGGACAGGGGCGTTATGAAAAACTGTTTTTT
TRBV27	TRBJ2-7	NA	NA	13	CASSLGPHYEQYF	TGTGCCAGCAGTTTGGGACCACATTACGAGCAGTACTTC
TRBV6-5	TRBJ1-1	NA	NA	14	CASSYSPLAPEAFF	TGTGCCAGCAGTTACTCCCCTCTTGCACCCGAAGCTTTCTTT
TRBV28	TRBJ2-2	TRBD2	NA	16	CASSPGTSGNTGELFF	TGTGCCAGCAGCCCGGGGACTAGCGGGAACACCGGGGAGCTGTTTTTT
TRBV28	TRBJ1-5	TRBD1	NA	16	CASSFRQGISNQPQHF	TGTGCCAGCAGTTTCAGACAGGGGATAAGCAATCAGCCCCAGCATTTT